This T cell receptor beta chain was sequenced during a study of tumor T cells in aggressive B-cell lymphoma. The V and J ends lost 3 bases and 8 bases respectively, with 11 bases between them. The CDR3 spans 13 residues. The germline V gene encodes CDR1 SGHTA and CDR2 FQGNSA. Assay: immunoSEQ multiplex PCR; the TCRdb copy retains only in-frame clones and omits some. The sample lists 2,000 to 2,500 clones; 85% to 95% were seen once. Material: tumor tissue. This TCR was recovered from an adult with diffuse large B cell lymphoma. This sequence joins TRBV7-2 and TRBJ2-1; tentatively, D is TRBD1 (5 bases). In DNA, the CDR3 is TGTGCCAGCAGCTTCGTCAGGGTCGATGAGCAGTTCTTC. Amino acids: CASSFVRVDEQFF. The full variable domain, completed using reference TRBV7-2 and TRBJ2-1, is GAGVSQSPSNKVTEKGKDVELRCDPISGHTALYWYRQSLGQGLEFLIYFQGNSAPDKSGLPSDRFSAERTGGSVSTLTIQRTQQEDSAVYLCASSFVRVDEQFFGPGTRLTVL.